This T cell receptor beta chain was sequenced for a study of response to subunit inactivated influenza vaccine. This CDR3 spans 13 amino acids. Germline loops: CDR1 KGHDR, CDR2 SFDVKD. Trimming took off 5 bases at V and 7 bases at J, with 11 bases between the two ends. Details on this clonotype: Its target is unknown.

The study's findings and limits: Researchers suggested that each seasonal influenza vaccination recruits few new T cells.

Each CDR3 protein is one row after TCRdb ran MiXCR on the RT-PCR reads. This sample has some 500,000 distinct CDR3 sequences; 10% to 15% occur once, and the top ten carry about an eighth. The sample in question was PBMCs from blood, obtained roughly 45 days after vaccination. This TCR was sampled from a man aged 45-60 years who received an inactivated influenza vaccine. The rearrangement uses TRBV24-1 and TRBJ2-1; D might be TRBD2 (7 bases). The CDR3 DNA is TGTGCCACCAGTGGGGGGGGGCTGAATGAGCAGTTCTTC. As protein: CATSGGGLNEQFF.